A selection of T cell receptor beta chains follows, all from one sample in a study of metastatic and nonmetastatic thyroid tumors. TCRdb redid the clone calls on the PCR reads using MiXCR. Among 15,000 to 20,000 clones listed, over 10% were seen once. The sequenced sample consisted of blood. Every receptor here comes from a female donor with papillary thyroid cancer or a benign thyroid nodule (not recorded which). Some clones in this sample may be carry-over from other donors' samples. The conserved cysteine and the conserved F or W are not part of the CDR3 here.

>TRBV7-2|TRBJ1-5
ASSRGLDNQPQH
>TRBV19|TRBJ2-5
ASRPRGGETQY
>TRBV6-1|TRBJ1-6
ASSQYQPYNSPLH
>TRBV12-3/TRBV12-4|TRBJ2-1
ASSFTEHNDQF
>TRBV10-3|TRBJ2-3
AISESTWTDGDTQY
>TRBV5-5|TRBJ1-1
ASSGQHNTEAF
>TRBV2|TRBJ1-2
ASSATGTGVYGYT
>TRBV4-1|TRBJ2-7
ASSQVPGQVIQQY
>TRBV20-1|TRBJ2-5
SARGDLRSETQY
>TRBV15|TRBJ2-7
ATSREGGPVMGGEQY
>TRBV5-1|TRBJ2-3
ASSYGSADTQY
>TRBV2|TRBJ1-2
ASREIVRDRDSFSYYGYT
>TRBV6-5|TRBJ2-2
ASSSTVGGGAGELF
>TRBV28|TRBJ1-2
ATFRLVFGYT
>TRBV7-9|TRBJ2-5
ASSFSGQDKETQY
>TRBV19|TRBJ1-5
ASLRQVHSNQPQH
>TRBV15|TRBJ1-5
ATSRDGGPNQPQH
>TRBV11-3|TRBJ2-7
ASSAPLGQGAYEQY
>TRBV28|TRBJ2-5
ASRTGQGRETQY